This TCR beta chain was retrieved from a study of blood T cell repertoires in COVID-19. Study-wide background: Sources were T cells, B-cell-depleted T cells, or PBMCs; the material itself was cDNA or gDNA.

The CDR3 is 14 residues long. V lost 2 bases to trimming and J lost 0 bases, with 8 bases between them. Germline CDR1 reads LGHNA; CDR2 reads YNFKEQ. The data were produced by immunoSEQ multiplex PCR, yet TCRdb's version contains in-frame clones alone and is incomplete. The data contain a few hundred thousand clones, 84% of them singletons. The chain couples TRBV4-2 to TRBJ2-7, with D unclear. The clonotype originates from a human donor in a cohort sampled during active COVID-19. The source material was peripheral blood. The CDR3 region is CASSQKWSSYEQYF. As DNA, the CDR3 is TGTGCCAGCAGCCAAAAGTGGAGCTCCTACGAGCAGTACTTC.